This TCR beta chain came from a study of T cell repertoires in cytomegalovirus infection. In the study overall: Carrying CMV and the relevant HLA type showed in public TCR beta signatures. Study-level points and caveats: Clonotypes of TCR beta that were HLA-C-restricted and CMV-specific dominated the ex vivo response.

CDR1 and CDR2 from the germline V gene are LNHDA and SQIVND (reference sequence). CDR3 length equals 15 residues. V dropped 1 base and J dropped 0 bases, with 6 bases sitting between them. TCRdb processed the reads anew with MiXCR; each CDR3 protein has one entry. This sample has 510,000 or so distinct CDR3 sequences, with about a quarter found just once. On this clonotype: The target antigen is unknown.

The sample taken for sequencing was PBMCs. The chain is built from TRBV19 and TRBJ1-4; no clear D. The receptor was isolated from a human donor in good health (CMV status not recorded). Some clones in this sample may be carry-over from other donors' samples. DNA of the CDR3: TGTGCCAGTAGTATAGCCCGAGCAACTAATGAAAAACTGTTTTTT. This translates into CASSIARATNEKLFF.